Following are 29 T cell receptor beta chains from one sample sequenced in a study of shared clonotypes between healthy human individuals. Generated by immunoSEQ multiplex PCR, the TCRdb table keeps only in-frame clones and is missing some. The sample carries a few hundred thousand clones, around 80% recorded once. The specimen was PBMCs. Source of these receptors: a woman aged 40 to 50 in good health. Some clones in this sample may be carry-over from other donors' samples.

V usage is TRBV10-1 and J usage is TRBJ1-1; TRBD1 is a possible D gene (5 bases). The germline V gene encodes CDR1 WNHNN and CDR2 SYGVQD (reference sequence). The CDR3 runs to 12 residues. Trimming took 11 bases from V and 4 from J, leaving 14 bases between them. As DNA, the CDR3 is TGCGCCGGAAAGGGGAGGGCCACTGAAGCTTTCTTT. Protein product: CAGKGRATEAFF.

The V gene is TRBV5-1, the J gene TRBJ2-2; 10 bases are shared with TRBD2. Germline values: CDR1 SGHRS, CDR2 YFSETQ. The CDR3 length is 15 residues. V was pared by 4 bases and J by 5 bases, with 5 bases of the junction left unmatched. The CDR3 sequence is CASSGTTSGTGELFF. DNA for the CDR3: TGCGCCAGCAGCGGGACGACTAGCGGGACCGGGGAGCTGTTTTTT.

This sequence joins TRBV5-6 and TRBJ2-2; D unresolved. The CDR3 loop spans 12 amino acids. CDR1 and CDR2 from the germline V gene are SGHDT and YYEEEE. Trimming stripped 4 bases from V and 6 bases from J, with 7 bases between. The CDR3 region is CASSLPAGELFF. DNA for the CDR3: TGTGCCAGCAGCCTCCCTGCCGGGGAGCTGTTTTTT.

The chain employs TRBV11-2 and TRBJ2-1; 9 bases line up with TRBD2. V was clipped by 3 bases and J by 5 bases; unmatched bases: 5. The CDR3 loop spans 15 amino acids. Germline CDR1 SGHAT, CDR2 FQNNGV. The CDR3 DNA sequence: TGTGCCAGCAGCTTCGCGGGGGGGATGAACAATGAGCAGTTCTTC. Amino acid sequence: CASSFAGGMNNEQFF. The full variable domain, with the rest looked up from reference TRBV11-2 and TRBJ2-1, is EAGVAQSPRYKIIEKRQSVAFWCNPISGHATLYWYQQILGQGPKLLIQFQNNGVVDDSQLPKDRFSAERLKGVDSTLKIQPAKLEDSAVYLCASSFAGGMNNEQFFGPGTRLTVL.

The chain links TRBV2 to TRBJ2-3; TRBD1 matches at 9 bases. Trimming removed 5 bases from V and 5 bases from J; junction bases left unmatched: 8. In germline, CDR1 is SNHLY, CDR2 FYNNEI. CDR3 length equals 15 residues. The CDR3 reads CASSLLTGGRDTQYF. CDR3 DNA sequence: TGTGCCAGCAGTCTTCTGACAGGGGGAAGAGATACGCAGTATTTT. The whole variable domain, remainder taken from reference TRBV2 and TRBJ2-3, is EPEVTQTPSHQVTQMGQEVILRCVPISNHLYFYWYRQILGQKVEFLVSFYNNEISEKSEIFDDQFSVERPDGSNFTLKIRSTKLEDSAMYFCASSLLTGGRDTQYFGPGTRLTVL.

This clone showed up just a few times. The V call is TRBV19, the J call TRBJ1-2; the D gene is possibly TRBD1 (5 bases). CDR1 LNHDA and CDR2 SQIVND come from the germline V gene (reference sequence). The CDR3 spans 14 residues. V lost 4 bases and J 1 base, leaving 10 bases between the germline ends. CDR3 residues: CASSSGTDNYGYTF. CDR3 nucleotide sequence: TGTGCCAGTAGTAGCGGGACGGATAACTATGGCTACACCTTC.

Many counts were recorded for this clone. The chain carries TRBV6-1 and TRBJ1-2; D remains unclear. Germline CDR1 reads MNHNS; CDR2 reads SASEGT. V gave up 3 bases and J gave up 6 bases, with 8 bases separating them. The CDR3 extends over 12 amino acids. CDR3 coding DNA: TGTGCCAGCAGTGAGGGTATCGATGGCTACACCTTC. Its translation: CASSEGIDGYTF.

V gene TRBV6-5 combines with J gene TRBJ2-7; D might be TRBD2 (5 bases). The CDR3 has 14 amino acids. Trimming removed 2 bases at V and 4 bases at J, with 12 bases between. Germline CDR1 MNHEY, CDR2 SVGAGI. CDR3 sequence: CASSYDYPMYEQYF. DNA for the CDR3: TGTGCCAGCAGTTACGACTATCCCATGTACGAGCAGTACTTC.

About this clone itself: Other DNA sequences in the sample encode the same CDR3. CDR3 in amino acids: CSVGQGFSNQPQHF. In DNA form, the CDR3 reads TGCAGCGTTGGGCAGGGGTTTAGCAATCAGCCCCAGCATTTT. The chain uses TRBV29-1 and TRBJ1-5; D perhaps matches TRBD1 (6 bases). The germline V gene encodes CDR1 SQVTM and CDR2 ANQGSEA. V shed 4 bases and J shed 0 bases, with 10 bases lying between them. This CDR3 is built from 14 residues.

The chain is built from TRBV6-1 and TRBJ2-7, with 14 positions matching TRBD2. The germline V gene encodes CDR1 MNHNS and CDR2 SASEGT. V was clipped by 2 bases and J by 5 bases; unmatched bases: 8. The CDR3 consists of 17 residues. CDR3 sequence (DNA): TGTGCCAGCAGTGAACTTCGGACTAGCGGGAGGAACAACGAGCAGTACTTC. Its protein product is CASSELRTSGRNNEQYF.

The CDR3 bases are TGTGCCATCCGAGAGGGTACAGGCGGCGAAGCTAACTATGGCTACACCTTC. This translates into CAIREGTGGEANYGYTF. The chain uses TRBV10-3 and TRBJ1-2, with D possibly TRBD1 on 5 matching bases. Trimming took off 8 bases at V and 0 bases at J, with 22 bases between the two ends. Germline lookup yields CDR1 ENHRY and CDR2 SYGVKD. This CDR3 has 17 amino acids.

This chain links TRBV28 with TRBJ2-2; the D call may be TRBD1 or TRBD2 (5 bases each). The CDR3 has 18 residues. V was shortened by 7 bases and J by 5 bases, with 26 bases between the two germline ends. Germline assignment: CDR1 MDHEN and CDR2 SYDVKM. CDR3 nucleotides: TGTGCCAGCACCCCTAACGTGGGGGAGAACTTCCGTACCGGGGAGCTGTTTTTT. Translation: CASTPNVGENFRTGELFF. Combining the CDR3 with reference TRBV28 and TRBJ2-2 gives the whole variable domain DVKVTQSSRYLVKRTGEKVFLECVQDMDHENMFWYRQDPGLGLRLIYFSYDVKMKEKGDIPEGYSVSREKKERFSLILESASTNQTSMYLCASTPNVGENFRTGELFFGEGSRLTVL.

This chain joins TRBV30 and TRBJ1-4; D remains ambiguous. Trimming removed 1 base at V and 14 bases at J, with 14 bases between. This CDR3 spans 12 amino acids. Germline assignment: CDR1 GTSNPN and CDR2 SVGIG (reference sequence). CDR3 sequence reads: CAWSESTGFLFF. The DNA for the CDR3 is TGTGCCTGGAGTGAATCAACCGGGTTCCTGTTTTTT. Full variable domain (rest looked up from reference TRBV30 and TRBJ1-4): SQTIHQWPATLVQPVGSPLSLECTVEGTSNPNLYWYRQAAGRGLQLLFYSVGIGQISSEVPQNLSASRPQDRQFILSSKKLLLSDSGFYLCAWSESTGFLFFGSGTQLSVL.

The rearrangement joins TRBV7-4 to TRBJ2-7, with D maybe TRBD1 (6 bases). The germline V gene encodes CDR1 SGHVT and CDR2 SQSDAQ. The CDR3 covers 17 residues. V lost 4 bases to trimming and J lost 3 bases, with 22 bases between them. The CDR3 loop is CASSCSRKVRGGYEQYF. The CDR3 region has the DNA TGTGCCAGCAGCTGTTCGAGGAAGGTCCGAGGGGGCTACGAGCAGTACTTC.

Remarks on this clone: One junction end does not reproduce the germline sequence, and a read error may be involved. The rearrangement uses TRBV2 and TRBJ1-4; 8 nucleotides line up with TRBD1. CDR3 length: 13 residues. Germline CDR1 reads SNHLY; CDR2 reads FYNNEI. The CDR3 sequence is CASSEARGDRLLF. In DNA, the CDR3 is TGTGCCAGCAGTGAAGCCCGGGGGGACAGGCTCCTGTTT.

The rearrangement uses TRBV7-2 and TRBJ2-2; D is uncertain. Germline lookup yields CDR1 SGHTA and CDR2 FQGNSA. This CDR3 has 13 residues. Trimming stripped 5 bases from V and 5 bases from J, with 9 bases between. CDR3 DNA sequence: TGTGCCAGCAGCCTAGACCCTACCGGGGAGCTGTTTTTT. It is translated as CASSLDPTGELFF.

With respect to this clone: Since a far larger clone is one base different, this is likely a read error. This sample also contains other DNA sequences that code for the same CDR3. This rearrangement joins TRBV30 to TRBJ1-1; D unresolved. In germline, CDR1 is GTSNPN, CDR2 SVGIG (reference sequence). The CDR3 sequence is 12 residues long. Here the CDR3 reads CAWAPGNTEAFF. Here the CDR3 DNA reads TGCGCCTGGGCCCCGGGGAACACTGAAGCTTTCTTT.

In DNA form, the CDR3 reads TGTGCCAGCAGCGCCGGGACAGGGGCATTGGGCTCACCCCTCCACTTT. Amino acids: CASSAGTGALGSPLHF. The chain recombines TRBV9 with TRBJ1-6, with 10 bases that match TRBD1. CDR1 is SGDLS, CDR2 YYNGEE, per germline. Trimming removed 3 bases from V and 10 bases from J; junction bases left unmatched: 10. The CDR3 is made up of 16 amino acids.

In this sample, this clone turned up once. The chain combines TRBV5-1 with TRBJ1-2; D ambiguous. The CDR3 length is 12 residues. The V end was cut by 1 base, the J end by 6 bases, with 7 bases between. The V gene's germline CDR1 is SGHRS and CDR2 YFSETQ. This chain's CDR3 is CASSLFGDGYTF. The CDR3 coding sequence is TGCGCCAGCAGCTTGTTTGGGGATGGCTACACCTTC.

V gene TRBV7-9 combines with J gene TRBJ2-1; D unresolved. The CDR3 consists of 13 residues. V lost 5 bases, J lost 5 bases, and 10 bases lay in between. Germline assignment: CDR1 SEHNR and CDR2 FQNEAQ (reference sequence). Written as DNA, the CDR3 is TGTGCCAGCAGCCCCCGCGAAAACAATGAGCAGTTCTTC. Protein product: CASSPRENNEQFF.

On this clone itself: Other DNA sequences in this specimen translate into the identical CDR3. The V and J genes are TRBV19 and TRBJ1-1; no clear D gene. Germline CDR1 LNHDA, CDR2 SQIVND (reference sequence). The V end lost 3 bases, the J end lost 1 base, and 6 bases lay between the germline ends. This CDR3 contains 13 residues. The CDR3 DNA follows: TGTGCCAGTAGTATTTACGGGAACACTGAAGCTTTCTTT. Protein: CASSIYGNTEAFF.

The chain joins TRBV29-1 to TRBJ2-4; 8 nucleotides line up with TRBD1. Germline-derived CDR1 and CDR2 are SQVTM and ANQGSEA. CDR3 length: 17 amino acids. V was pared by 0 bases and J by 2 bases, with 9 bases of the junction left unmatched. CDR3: CSVEDTYHRGTKNIQYF. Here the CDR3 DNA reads TGCAGCGTTGAAGATACCTACCACAGGGGGACCAAAAACATTCAGTACTTC.

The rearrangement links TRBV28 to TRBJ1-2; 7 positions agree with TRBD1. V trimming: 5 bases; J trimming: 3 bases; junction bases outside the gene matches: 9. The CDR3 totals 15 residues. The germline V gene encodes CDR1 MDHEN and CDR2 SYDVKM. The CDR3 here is CASSPAPGQYYGYTF. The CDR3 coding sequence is TGTGCCAGCAGTCCCGCCCCGGGACAGTACTATGGCTACACCTTC.

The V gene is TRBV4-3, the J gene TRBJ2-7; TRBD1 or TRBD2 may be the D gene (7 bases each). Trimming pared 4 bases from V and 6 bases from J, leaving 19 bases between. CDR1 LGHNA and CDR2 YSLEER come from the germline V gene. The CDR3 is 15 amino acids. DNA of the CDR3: TGCGCCAGCAGCCTCAGGGGGGGACCGTTCATCGAGCAGTACTTC. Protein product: CASSLRGGPFIEQYF.

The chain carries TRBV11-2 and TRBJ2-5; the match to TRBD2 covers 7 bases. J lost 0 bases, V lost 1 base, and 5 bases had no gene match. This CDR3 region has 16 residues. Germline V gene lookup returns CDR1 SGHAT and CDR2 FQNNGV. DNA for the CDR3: TGTGCCAGCAGCTTAGGATGGGGGGGAAACCAAGAGACCCAGTACTTC. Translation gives CASSLGWGGNQETQYF.

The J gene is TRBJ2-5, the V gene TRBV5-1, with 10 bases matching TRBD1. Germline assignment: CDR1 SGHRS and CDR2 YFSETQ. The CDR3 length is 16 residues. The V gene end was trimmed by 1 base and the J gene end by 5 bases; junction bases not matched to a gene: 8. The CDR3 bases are TGCGCCAGCAGCTTGAACGGGGACAGGGGCCGGGAGACCCAGTACTTC. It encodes CASSLNGDRGRETQYF.

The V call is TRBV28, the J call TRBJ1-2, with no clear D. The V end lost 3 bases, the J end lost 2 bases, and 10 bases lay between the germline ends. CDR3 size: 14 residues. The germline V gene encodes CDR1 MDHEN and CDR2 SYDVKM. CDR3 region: CASSFSGYNYGYTF. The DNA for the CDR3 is TGTGCCAGCAGTTTTTCGGGTTACAACTATGGCTACACCTTC.

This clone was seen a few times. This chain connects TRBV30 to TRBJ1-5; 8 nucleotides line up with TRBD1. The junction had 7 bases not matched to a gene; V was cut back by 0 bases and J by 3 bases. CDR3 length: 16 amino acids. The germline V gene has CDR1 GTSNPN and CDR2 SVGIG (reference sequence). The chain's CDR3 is CAWSVPRGHPNQPQHF. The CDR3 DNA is TGTGCCTGGAGTGTACCCAGGGGGCACCCCAATCAGCCCCAGCATTTT. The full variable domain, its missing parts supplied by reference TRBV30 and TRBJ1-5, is SQTIHQWPATLVQPVGSPLSLECTVEGTSNPNLYWYRQAAGRGLQLLFYSVGIGQISSEVPQNLSASRPQDRQFILSSKKLLLSDSGFYLCAWSVPRGHPNQPQHFGDGTRLSIL.

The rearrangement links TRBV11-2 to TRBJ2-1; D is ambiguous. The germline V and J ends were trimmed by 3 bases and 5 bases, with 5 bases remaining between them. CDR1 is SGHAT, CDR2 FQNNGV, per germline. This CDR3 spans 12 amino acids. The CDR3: CASSFYNNEQFF. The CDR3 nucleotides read TGTGCCAGCAGCTTCTATAACAATGAGCAGTTCTTC. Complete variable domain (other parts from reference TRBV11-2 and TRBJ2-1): EAGVAQSPRYKIIEKRQSVAFWCNPISGHATLYWYQQILGQGPKLLIQFQNNGVVDDSQLPKDRFSAERLKGVDSTLKIQPAKLEDSAVYLCASSFYNNEQFFGPGTRLTVL.